This T cell receptor beta chain emerged from a study of human T cells and chemical hapten exposure. Study as a whole: Patch tests containing 0.01% DPC, applied to the upper back, were read at 6 days.

Noted time point: pre-sensitization, week 0. The treatment denotes: therapeutic diphenylcyclopropenone sensitization with weekly scalp DPC. Donors were 18 to 70-year-old alopecia patients suitable for DPC. This CDR3 has 14 amino acids. CDR1 and CDR2 (germline): MDHEN, SYDVKM. V shed 6 bases, J shed 7 bases, and the junction held 5 bases outside the gene matches. Within the library, unique molecular identifiers were attached to each individual cDNA molecule. In TCRdb, the RACE reads were re-called with MiXCR into one record per CDR3 protein. Of fewer than 350,000 distinct CDR3 sequences in the sample, roughly 7.7% were seen once.

This clonotype was obtained from a man between 18 and 35 years old with alopecia areata. Some clones in this sample may be carry-over from other donors' samples. Sequenced material: whole blood, taken in connection with sensitization to the hapten diphenylcyclopropenone (DPC). The rearrangement uses TRBV28 and TRBJ1-6; 8 bases are a match to TRBD1. The CDR3 spells CASRPGQENSPLHF. DNA of the CDR3: TGTGCCAGCAGACCGGGACAGGAGAATTCACCCCTCCACTTT.